Listed here are 8 T cell receptor delta chains from one sample, sequenced in a study of gamma-delta T cells after stem cell transplantation. TCRdb re-called clones from the RT-PCR reads via CATT. The sample yields approximately 3,200 delta-chain clones, approximately 5% seen once. Sequenced material: gamma-delta T cells. The receptor source for this set is a human donor. It is not recorded whose cells these are; they may come from a transplant donor.

This clone was seen a few times. The protein in TCRdb stems from a much larger clone and differs at residue 13 from this DNA's translation, likely a read error; here the protein is translated from the DNA. CDR3 region: CACDTIGLHTDKFIF. CDR3 bases: TGTGCCTGTGACACCATTGGCCTTCACACCGATAAATTCATCTTT. The gene calls are TRDV2 and TRDJ1; a possible D gene is TRDD2 (5 bases). There are 15 residues in the CDR3. Per the germline V gene, CDR1 is GEAIGNYY and CDR2 is EKD.

The genes are TRDV2 and TRDJ1; 9 bases fit TRDD3. Per germline, CDR1 GEAIGNYY and CDR2 EKD. This CDR3 region has 16 residues. V lost 0 bases and J lost 7; bases outside the gene matches: 11. CDR3: CACDTLNLGDRGKLIF. For the CDR3, the DNA is TGTGCCTGTGACACCTTAAACCTGGGGGATCGAGGTAAACTCATCTTT.

This clone was picked up a small number of times. TCRdb's protein for this DNA is that of a much larger clone and differs from the translation at residue 10, likely a read error; the protein shown is the DNA translation. The chain combines TRDV2 with TRDJ1, with D tentatively TRDD3 (6 bases). Germline CDR1 GEAIGNYY, CDR2 EKD. The CDR3 loop spans 17 amino acids. V shed 0 bases and J shed 2 bases, with 18 bases lying between them. CDR3 sequence reads: CACDTVGGKKDTDKLIF. The CDR3 region has the DNA TGTGCCTGTGACACCGTTGGGGGGAAAAAGGATACCGATAAACTCATCTTT.

This clone was picked up a small number of times. The protein that TCRdb holds for this DNA derives from a much larger clone and differs from the translated DNA at residue 12, which likely indicates a read error; the protein shown here is translated from the DNA. The chain has TRDV2 and TRDJ1; 13 bases align to TRDD3. Trimming cost V 3 bases and J 1 base; bases outside gene matches: 10. Germline V gives CDR1 GEAIGNYY, CDR2 EKD. The CDR3 consists of 18 residues. The CDR3 DNA sequence: TGTGCCTGTGACGTACTGGGGGATACGGAGGGGCGCACCGATAAACTCATCTTT. Translation gives CACDVLGDTEGRTDKLIF.

This clone was seen more than once but under ten times. The translation of this DNA and the TCRdb protein of a much larger clone differ at residue 3, probably owing to a read error; the protein shown here is translated from the DNA. This chain connects TRDV2 to TRDJ1, with 13 bases aligning to TRDD3. The CDR3 is 15 residues long. Per the germline V gene, CDR1 is GEAIGNYY and CDR2 is EKD. CDR3 loop: CARDILLGDTEKLIF. CDR3 in DNA: TGTGCCCGTGACATTTTACTGGGGGATACGGAGAAACTCATCTTT.

Worth noting for this clone: A far larger clone is just one base off, so this is likely a read error. Other DNA sequences within the sample encode an identical CDR3. This chain links TRDV2 with TRDJ2, with D perhaps matching TRDD3 (6 bases). V was pared by 0 bases and J by 0 bases, with 19 bases between. The CDR3 contains 19 residues. Per germline, CDR1 GEAIGNYY and CDR2 EKD. The CDR3 reads CACDTVGGEKATLTAQLFF. CDR3 bases: TGTGCCTGTGACACCGTGGGGGGGGAAAAAGCGACTTTGACAGCACAACTCTTCTTT.

This clone was observed many times. This likely came from a read error, as a far larger clone is one base away. The genes are TRDV2 and TRDJ1, with D possibly matching TRDD3 (5 bases). V was pared by 3 bases and J by 0 bases, with 34 bases between. There are 22 residues in the CDR3. Germline-derived CDR1 and CDR2 are GEAIGNYY and EKD. The CDR3 loop is CACDPPPNLLGRTLGNTDKLIF. CDR3 sequence (DNA): TGTGCCTGTGACCCGCCTCCAAATCTGCTGGGTCGAACCCTTGGGAACACCGATAAACTCATCTTT.

In its sample, this clone is medium-sized. The same CDR3 is also encoded by other DNA sequences in this sample. The rearrangement links TRDV2 to TRDJ1; 13 positions agree with TRDD3. The CDR3 length is 16 residues. CDR1 and CDR2 (germline): GEAIGNYY, EKD. The V and J ends lost 2 bases and 11 bases, in that order; junction bases with no gene match: 13. Here the CDR3 DNA reads TGTGCCTGTGACAAGTTACTGGGGGATACGGCGGCAGGGCTCATCTTT. Translating it yields CACDKLLGDTAAGLIF.